This is a list of T cell receptor beta chains from one sample in a study of cytomegalovirus exposure and HLA in healthy donors. Sequencing was performed with immunoSEQ multiplex PCR; in TCRdb, only in-frame clones are kept and a portion is missing. The table records about 140,000 clones, over 80% of them present only once. The material sequenced was PBMCs. These receptors were obtained from a female donor in good health and CMV-seronegative. Each CDR3 is given with its conserved first and last residue. D genes are given only for firm matches. Size values are once, few and many counts, or a class for expanded clones, and some rows have none.

TGTGCCAGCAGGTCGGGAGGGCGGGGCACAGATACGCAGTATTTT	CASRSGGRGTDTQYF	TRBD2	NA	TRBV27	TRBJ2-3
TGTGCCAGCAGCTTAGCCAGTACCTACGAGCAGTACTTC	CASSLASTYEQYF	NA	NA	TRBV7-9	TRBJ2-7
TGTGCCAGTAGTACCCTGAGCGGGAGTGGGTACGAGCAGTACTTC	CASSTLSGSGYEQYF	TRBD2	NA	TRBV19	TRBJ2-7
TGCGCCAGCACGGGACTGGGCAAGGAGACCCAGTACTTC	CASTGLGKETQYF	NA	NA	TRBV10-1	TRBJ2-5
TGTGCCAGCAGGCGGACAGTTTACGAGCAGTACTTC	CASRRTVYEQYF	NA	NA	TRBV6-5	TRBJ2-7
TGTGCCAGCAACCTCAGGGGCACAGATACGCAGTATTTT	CASNLRGTDTQYF	NA	NA	TRBV27	TRBJ2-3
TGTGCCAGCAGCGCCCTCGGGAGTGGTATCACCGGGGAGCTGTTTTTT	CASSALGSGITGELFF	NA	NA	TRBV9	TRBJ2-2
TGTGCCAGCAGCTCCCGACAGGGTCTCGAGCAGTACTTC	CASSSRQGLEQYF	TRBD1	NA	TRBV5-4	TRBJ2-7
TGTGCCATCAGTGAGTCGTTGGGCAAGGGAGAGGACAAAAACATTCAGTACTTC	CAISESLGKGEDKNIQYF	NA	NA	TRBV10-3	TRBJ2-4
TGTGCCAGCAGCTTGGGACAAGGGAGAGGCACCGGGGAGCTGTTTTTT	CASSLGQGRGTGELFF	NA	NA	TRBV5-6	TRBJ2-2
TGTGCCAGCAGTGAAATAGCGGCCGGAGGCGAGCAGTACTTC	CASSEIAAGGEQYF	NA	few	TRBV6-1	TRBJ2-7
TGTGCCAGCAGCCGACCCTTTACCGGGACAGCCGACAATCAGCCCCAGCATTTT	CASSRPFTGTADNQPQHF	TRBD1	NA	TRBV5-6	TRBJ1-5
TGCAGCGTTGAGGCTAGAAACACCGGGGAGCTGTTTTTT	CSVEARNTGELFF	NA	NA	TRBV29-1	TRBJ2-2
TGTGCCAGCAGCTTGACTAGAGGGGAGAACAATGAGCAGTTCTTC	CASSLTRGENNEQFF	NA	NA	TRBV13	TRBJ2-1
TGTGCCAGTATGGGGCAGGGTAGAGACATTCAGTACTTC	CASMGQGRDIQYF	NA	NA	TRBV19	TRBJ2-4
TGCGCCAGCAGCCAAGAGGCGGCCTCCTACGAGCAGTACTTC	CASSQEAASYEQYF	NA	once	TRBV4-1	TRBJ2-7
TGCAGCGTTTCCGGGACTAGCGGGGCCTACGAGCAGTACTTC	CSVSGTSGAYEQYF	TRBD2	NA	TRBV29-1	TRBJ2-7
TGTGCCAGCAGCGCTTCTAGCGGGAGTCCCTACGAGCAGTACTTC	CASSASSGSPYEQYF	TRBD2	once	TRBV9	TRBJ2-7
TGTGCCAGCAGCGCTAGCGGGGAGACCCAGTACTTC	CASSASGETQYF	TRBD2	NA	TRBV11-2	TRBJ2-5
TGTGCCATCAGTGAGTCGCCGCTCCTATATGGCTACACCTTC	CAISESPLLYGYTF	NA	NA	TRBV10-3	TRBJ1-2
TGTGCCAGCAGCCAACAGGGACAGGACCTCTATGGCTACACCTTC	CASSQQGQDLYGYTF	TRBD1	NA	TRBV4-2	TRBJ1-2
TGTGCCAGCAGTTCCTCGGACTTACCCGGGGAGCTGTTTTTT	CASSSSDLPGELFF	NA	NA	TRBV27	TRBJ2-2
TGCGCCAGCAGTCCAGGGGGGACTGAAGCTTTCTTT	CASSPGGTEAFF	TRBD1	NA	TRBV10-2	TRBJ1-1
TGTGCCAGCAGTGACGTGGCCAGGCAGGGGGCCTCCTACGAGCAGTACTTC	CASSDVARQGASYEQYF	TRBD1	NA	TRBV6-1	TRBJ2-7